The 2 T cell receptor beta chains reported below all come from one sample, sequenced in a study of cytomegalovirus exposure and HLA in healthy donors. PCR employed 60 Vbeta and 13 Jbeta primers. The protocol was immunoSEQ multiplex PCR, while the TCRdb copy is restricted to in-frame clones and leaves out a portion. The sample consists of some 90,000 clones, about two thirds of them appearing once. Specimen: PBMCs. The receptors stem from a boy between 10 and 17 years old in good health and CMV-seropositive.

The chain uses TRBV2 and TRBJ1-4; tentative D call: TRBD1 (6 bases). This CDR3 has 14 residues. Germline values: CDR1 SNHLY, CDR2 FYNNEI. Deletions cut 6 bases from V and 8 bases from J, with 16 bases between. The DNA of the CDR3 is TGTGCCAGCAGGACACAGGGAGCGGTCGAAAAACTGTTTTTT. Protein product: CASRTQGAVEKLFF.

The V call is TRBV4-1, the J call TRBJ1-1; a possible D gene is TRBD1 (5 bases). Looked up from germline, CDR1 is MGHRA and CDR2 is YSYEKL. The CDR3 runs 15 residues. The ends were cut back, 5 bases at V and 1 base at J, with 14 bases in the middle. The DNA for the CDR3 is TGCGCCAGCAGCTCTCCGGGGAGGGGGAACACTGAAGCTTTCTTT. It translates to CASSSPGRGNTEAFF.